One and the same sample provided the 10 T cell receptor beta chains below, sequenced in a study of sequential checkpoint blockade in melanoma. The protocol was immunoSEQ multiplex PCR, while the TCRdb copy is restricted to in-frame clones and leaves out a portion. The sample lists 15,000 to 20,000 clones, more than 65% occurring once. Treatment defined: randomized to nivolumab then ipilimumab (arm A) or the reverse (arm B). Sequences were derived from CD8+ T cells sorted from blood (inferred from file names), sampled from a patient given nivolumab and ipilimumab in sequence. The source of these receptors is a human donor with melanoma.

The gene calls are TRBV7-9 and TRBJ2-3; 7 positions agree with TRBD1. This CDR3 contains 15 residues. J lost 1 base, V lost 5 bases, and 6 bases had no gene match. CDR1 and CDR2 (germline): SEHNR, FQNEAQ (reference sequence). CDR3 sequence reads: CASSPPGQGTDTQYF. DNA for the CDR3: TGTGCCAGCAGCCCACCCGGACAGGGCACAGATACGCAGTATTTT.

This clone appeared a single time. V is TRBV10-2 and J is TRBJ1-2; maybe TRBD1 (6 bases). V lost 0 bases to trimming and J lost 4 bases, with 18 bases between them. CDR1 and CDR2 (germline): WSHSY, SAAADI. CDR3 length: 17 residues. This chain's CDR3 is CASSESDWGGTVYGYTF. DNA for the CDR3: TGCGCCAGCAGTGAGTCGGATTGGGGGGGCACCGTCTATGGCTACACCTTC.

CDR3 sequence: CASSLGTTNTGELFF. CDR3 sequence (DNA): TGTGCCAGCAGCTTAGGGACTACGAACACCGGGGAGCTGTTTTTT. V usage is TRBV7-9 and J usage is TRBJ2-2, with D possibly matching TRBD2 (6 bases). V was pared by 1 base and J by 0 bases, with 6 bases between. In germline, CDR1 is SEHNR, CDR2 FQNEAQ (reference sequence). The CDR3 consists of 15 residues.

The chain employs TRBV19 and TRBJ2-3; D is unresolved. Germline V gives CDR1 LNHDA, CDR2 SQIVND (reference sequence). The CDR3 has 13 amino acids. V lost 3 bases to trimming and J lost 0 bases, with 4 bases between them. The CDR3 is CASSMTSTDTQYF. The CDR3 nucleotides read TGTGCCAGTAGTATGACTAGCACAGATACGCAGTATTTT. The variable domain in full, completed from reference TRBV19 and TRBJ2-3, reads DGGITQSPKYLFRKEGQNVTLSCEQNLNHDAMYWYRQDPGQGLRLIYYSQIVNDFQKGDIAEGYSVSREKKESFPLTVTSAQKNPTAFYLCASSMTSTDTQYFGPGTRLTVL.

The chain links TRBV7-6 to TRBJ1-2; possible D gene TRBD1, 6 bases. The V end lost 5 bases, the J end lost 8 bases, and 24 bases lay between the germline ends. The CDR3 runs 16 residues. The germline V gene has CDR1 SGHVS and CDR2 FNYEAQ. This CDR3 reads CASSPRDGGRGGGYTF. In DNA form, the CDR3 reads TGTGCCAGCAGCCCAAGGGACGGGGGGCGAGGGGGAGGCTACACCTTC.

The V and J genes are TRBV11-3 and TRBJ2-1; tentatively, D is TRBD1 (5 bases). This CDR3 is 14 amino acids long. V was shortened by 5 bases and J by 7 bases, with 15 bases between the two germline ends. Germline CDR1 is SGHNT and CDR2 is YENEEA. The CDR3 reads CASSPRQNTNEQFF. The CDR3 DNA reads TGTGCCAGCAGCCCACGACAGAATACGAATGAGCAGTTCTTC.

J is TRBJ1-1 and V is TRBV7-9, with TRBD1 as a possible D gene (6 bases). This CDR3 is built from 15 residues. V was shortened by 4 bases and J by 2 bases, with 14 bases between the two germline ends. From germline, CDR1 is SEHNR and CDR2 FQNEAQ (reference sequence). The CDR3 coding sequence is TGTGCCAGCAGCTCCGAGACAGGACCCAACACTGAAGCTTTCTTT. Translation gives CASSSETGPNTEAFF.

This clone has just a few counts. One end of the junction varies from germline; a read error may be responsible. This chain joins TRBV5-4 and TRBJ2-3, with D hard to call. This CDR3 contains 15 residues. Germline V gives CDR1 SGHNT, CDR2 YYREEE (reference sequence). CDR3 in amino acids: CASSQDENSRDTQYF. CDR3 coding DNA: TGTGCCAGCAGCCAAGATGAGAACAGCAGAGATACGCAGTATTTT.

The chain couples TRBV28 to TRBJ1-4; 10 bases line up with TRBD1. The CDR3 has 16 residues. J lost 7 bases, V lost 4 bases, and 9 bases had no gene match. Germline loops: CDR1 MDHEN, CDR2 SYDVKM. CDR3 coding DNA: TGTGCCAGCAGTTCCCCCACGACAGGGGGCGTTGAAAAACTGTTTTTT. This encodes CASSSPTTGGVEKLFF.

This clone turned up a few times. The genes are TRBV5-4 and TRBJ2-7; TRBD1 aligns across 8 bases. The CDR3 is made up of 14 amino acids. The J segment lost 4 bases and the V segment lost 4 bases, leaving 7 bases of the junction unmatched. The germline CDR1 and CDR2 sequences are SGHNT and YYREEE (reference sequence). The CDR3 is CASSATGAGYEQYF. Written as DNA, the CDR3 is TGTGCCAGCAGCGCGACAGGGGCGGGATACGAGCAGTACTTC.